The next 17 T cell receptor beta chains were all read from a single sample in a study of control samples from healthy donors and cancer patients (dated by TCRdb to about 2020). The library was obtained by the immunoSEQ multiplex PCR assay. TCRdb re-hosts the immuneACCESS table, in-frame sequences only. Its copies lack some clones; in the studies checked, an unresolved V gene accounts for under half of them, and the cause for the rest is not known. The sample data list 150,000 to 200,000 clones, and around nine tenths of these were observed just once. 0.65% to 0.75% of the sample is in the top ten clones. Input material: blood. The receptors come from a woman aged 25 to 39 in good health.

This chain joins TRBV7-7 and TRBJ2-2; TRBD1 or TRBD2 may be the D gene (6 bases each). CDR3 size: 15 residues. Germline CDR1 reads SSHAT; CDR2 reads FNYEAQ (reference sequence). The V end lost 5 bases, the J end lost 4 bases, and 14 bases lay between the germline ends. CDR3 bases: TGTGCCAGCAGCAAAACGGGGGCGGTCACCGGGGAGCTGTTTTTT. Amino acid sequence: CASSKTGAVTGELFF.

The V call is TRBV6-5, the J call TRBJ2-7; 9 bases match TRBD1. CDR3 length: 13 residues. V shed 6 bases and J 0 bases; nucleotides not matched to a gene: 0. The germline V gene encodes CDR1 MNHEY and CDR2 SVGAGI. In DNA form, the CDR3 reads TGTGCCAGCAGGACAGGGGGCTCCTACGAGCAGTACTTC. Protein sequence: CASRTGGSYEQYF.

The chain links TRBV21-1 to TRBJ1-5; TRBD1 reflects the table's D call only, with no check against the DNA. TRBV21-1 is termed a pseudogene. This CDR3 has 15 amino acids. The CDR3 region is CASSSQVSGNQPQHF. In nucleotides, the CDR3 is TGTGCCAGCAGCAGTCAGGTATCGGGCAATCAGCCCCAGCATTTT.

This clone came up a few times. V gene TRBV2 combines with J gene TRBJ2-7, with 8 bases matching TRBD2. Germline V CDR1 and CDR2: SNHLY, FYNNEI. CDR3 size: 15 residues. The V segment lost 2 bases and the J segment 3 bases; nucleotides outside the gene matches: 6. In nucleotides, the CDR3 is TGTGCCAGCAGTGAATTCAGCGGGAGTATCTACGAGCAGTACTTC. Protein product: CASSEFSGSIYEQYF.

The chain employs TRBV7-9 and TRBJ2-5, with D perhaps matching TRBD1 (5 bases). The V end lost 1 base, the J end lost 5 bases, and 11 bases lay between the germline ends. The CDR3 length is 14 residues. The germline V gene has CDR1 SEHNR and CDR2 FQNEAQ (reference sequence). Here the CDR3 reads CASSLGSGRETQYF. As DNA, the CDR3 is TGTGCCAGCAGCTTAGGGTCAGGGCGGGAGACCCAGTACTTC. The variable domain in full, completed from reference TRBV7-9 and TRBJ2-5, reads DTGVSQNPRHKITKRGQNVTFRCDPISEHNRLYWYRQTLGQGPEFLTYFQNEAQLEKSRLLSDRFSAERPKGSFSTLEIQRTEQGDSAMYLCASSLGSGRETQYFGPGTRLLVL.

The chain uses TRBV4-1 and TRBJ2-7, with 12 positions matching TRBD2. The CDR3 has 16 amino acids. CDR1 and CDR2 (germline): MGHRA, YSYEKL. V dropped 4 bases and J dropped 6; count of bases not matched to a gene: 10. The DNA of the CDR3 is TGCGCCAGCAGCCCTCGACTAGCGGGAGAGGGTGGCGAGCAGTACTTC. Translating gives CASSPRLAGEGGEQYF.

The CDR3 here is CSVLTGFGKLFF. The CDR3 nucleotides read TGCAGCGTACTCACAGGGTTCGGGAAACTGTTTTTT. J is TRBJ1-4 and V is TRBV29-1; D possibly corresponds to TRBD1 (6 bases). The germline V and J ends were trimmed by 6 bases and 11 bases, with 16 bases remaining between them. This CDR3 has 12 residues. Germline CDR1 reads SQVTM; CDR2 reads ANQGSEA.

The J gene is TRBJ1-1, the V gene TRBV7-9; D is uncertain. Deletions cut 0 bases from V and 7 bases from J, with 6 bases between. The CDR3 is made up of 12 amino acids. Germline loops: CDR1 SEHNR, CDR2 FQNEAQ (reference sequence). As DNA, the CDR3 is TGTGCCAGCAGCTTAGCCGCCTTTGAAGCTTTCTTT. This gives the protein CASSLAAFEAFF.

The count of this clone is one. The chain combines TRBV9 with TRBJ2-7; 11 bases are shared with TRBD2. The CDR3 spans 15 residues. With 4 bases clipped from V and 12 bases from J, the junction kept 15 bases outside the gene matches. Germline CDR1 is SGDLS and CDR2 is YYNGEE. CDR3 DNA: TGTGCCAGCAGCATCGGGACTAGCGGTCAAAACCCCCGGTACTTC. It encodes CASSIGTSGQNPRYF.

The DNA for the CDR3 is TGTGCCAGCAGCGTAGGACTAGCGGGGCCCACAGATACGCAGTATTTT. Residues: CASSVGLAGPTDTQYF. The V gene is TRBV9, the J gene TRBJ2-3, with 11 nucleotides matching TRBD2. CDR3 length: 16 residues. Germline V gene lookup returns CDR1 SGDLS and CDR2 YYNGEE. V trimming: 0 bases; J trimming: 2 bases; junction bases outside the gene matches: 2.

V gene TRBV4-3 combines with J gene TRBJ2-1; the D gene is possibly TRBD1 (7 bases). Looked up from germline, CDR1 is LGHNA and CDR2 is YSLEER. The CDR3 is 15 residues long. V was trimmed by 4 bases and J by 1 base, leaving 11 bases between them. CDR3 sequence: CASSPQGGSYNEQFF. CDR3 in DNA: TGCGCCAGCAGCCCCCAGGGGGGATCCTACAATGAGCAGTTCTTC.

The V and J genes are TRBV27 and TRBJ1-2, with TRBD1 matching over 9 bases. The CDR3 length is 14 residues. CDR1 MNHEY and CDR2 SMNVEV come from the germline V gene (reference sequence). J lost 7 bases, V lost 5 bases, and 8 bases had no gene match. The CDR3 nucleotides read TGTGCCAGCAGTCTACAACAGGGGGCAGGTGGCTACACCTTC. Amino acid sequence: CASSLQQGAGGYTF.

The V and J genes are TRBV2 and TRBJ2-7, with TRBD1 matching over 10 bases. CDR1 and CDR2 from the germline V gene are SNHLY and FYNNEI. V shed 9 bases and J 2 bases; nucleotides not matched to a gene: 13. The CDR3 extends over 16 amino acids. CDR3 region: CARGVGGDRGTYEQYF. Here the CDR3 DNA reads TGTGCCAGGGGAGTTGGGGGGGACAGGGGAACCTACGAGCAGTACTTC.

This chain joins TRBV4-3 and TRBJ2-1, with 8 bases matching TRBD2. Germline lookup yields CDR1 LGHNA and CDR2 YSLEER. J gave up 8 bases and V 4 bases, and 13 bases lay outside the gene matches. This CDR3 has 16 amino acids. The CDR3 sequence is CASSRDGQREFDEQFF. The CDR3 DNA follows: TGCGCCAGCAGCCGAGACGGACAGCGGGAGTTTGATGAGCAGTTCTTC.

The chain joins TRBV27 to TRBJ1-5; TRBD1 agrees at 7 bases. The junction had 5 bases not matched to a gene; V was cut back by 3 bases and J by 6 bases. The CDR3 covers 14 residues. CDR1 is MNHEY, CDR2 SMNVEV, per germline (reference sequence). The CDR3 DNA reads TGTGCCAGCAGTTTTGAGGGGGCAGGTCAGCCCCAGCATTTT. Its translation is CASSFEGAGQPQHF.

This clone appeared once. The V and J genes are TRBV2 and TRBJ2-1, with D possibly being TRBD2 (7 bases). CDR1 and CDR2 (germline): SNHLY, FYNNEI. The length of the CDR3 is 17 residues. V dropped 4 bases and J dropped 8 bases, with 24 bases sitting between them. CDR3 bases: TGTGCCAGCAGTGGAGGGGGGAGGGCCTTAATGATGGATGAGCAGTTCTTC. Amino acid sequence: CASSGGGRALMMDEQFF.

V is TRBV11-2 and J is TRBJ2-7; no clear D. Germline V gene lookup returns CDR1 SGHAT and CDR2 FQNNGV. The CDR3 covers 9 residues. V gave up 8 bases and J gave up 4 bases, with 3 bases separating them. The CDR3 DNA sequence: TGTGCCAGCGGATACGAGCAGTACTTC. Its translation is CASGYEQYF. Filled out from reference TRBV11-2 and TRBJ2-7, the complete variable domain reads EAGVAQSPRYKIIEKRQSVAFWCNPISGHATLYWYQQILGQGPKLLIQFQNNGVVDDSQLPKDRFSAERLKGVDSTLKIQPAKLEDSAVYLCASGYEQYFGPGTRLTVT.